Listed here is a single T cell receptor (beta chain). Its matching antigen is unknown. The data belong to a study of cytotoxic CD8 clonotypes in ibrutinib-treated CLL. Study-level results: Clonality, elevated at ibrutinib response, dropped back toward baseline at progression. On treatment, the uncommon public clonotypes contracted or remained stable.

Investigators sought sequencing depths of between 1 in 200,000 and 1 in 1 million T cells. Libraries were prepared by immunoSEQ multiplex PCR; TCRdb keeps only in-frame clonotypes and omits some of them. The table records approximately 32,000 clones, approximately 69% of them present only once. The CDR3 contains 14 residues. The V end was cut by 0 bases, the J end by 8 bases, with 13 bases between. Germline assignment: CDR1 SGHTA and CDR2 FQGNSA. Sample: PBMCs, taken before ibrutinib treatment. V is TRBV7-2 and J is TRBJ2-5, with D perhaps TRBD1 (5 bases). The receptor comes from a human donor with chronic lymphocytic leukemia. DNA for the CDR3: TGTGCCAGCAGCTTAGCGGAAGGGGTGAGAACCCAGTACTTC. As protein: CASSLAEGVRTQYF.